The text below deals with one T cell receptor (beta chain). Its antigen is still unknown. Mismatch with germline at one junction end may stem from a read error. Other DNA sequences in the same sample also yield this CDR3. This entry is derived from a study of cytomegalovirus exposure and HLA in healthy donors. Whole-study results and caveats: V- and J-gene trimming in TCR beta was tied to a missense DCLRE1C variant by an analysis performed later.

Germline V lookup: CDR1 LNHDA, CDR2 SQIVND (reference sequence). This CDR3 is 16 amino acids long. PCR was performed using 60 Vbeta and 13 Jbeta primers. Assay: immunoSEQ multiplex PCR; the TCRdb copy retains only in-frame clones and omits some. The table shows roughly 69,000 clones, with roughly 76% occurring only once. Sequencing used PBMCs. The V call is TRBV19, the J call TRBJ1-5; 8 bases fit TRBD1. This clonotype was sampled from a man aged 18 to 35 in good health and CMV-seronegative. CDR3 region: CASSMVGQGGLQPQHF. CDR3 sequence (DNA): TGTGCCAGTAGTATGGTAGGACAGGGAGGACTTCAGCCTCAGCATTTT.